These 28 T cell receptor beta chains share one sample of origin, sequenced in a study of cytomegalovirus exposure and HLA in healthy donors (dated by TCRdb to 2017 to 2019). Libraries were made using the immunoSEQ multiplex PCR assay. The multiplex PCR relied on a mix of 60 forward primers for TCR Vbeta segments and 13 reverse primers for TCR Jbeta segments. The table comes from immuneACCESS by way of TCRdb, which keeps in-frame sequences with V and J called. Part of the clones is missing from these tables; in studies checked, under half for an unresolved V gene and the rest for unknown reasons. This sample is represented by fewer than 85,000 clones; more than 70% of them were singletons. The ten largest make up 9.5% to 13% of the sample. Sequenced: PBMCs. Receptor source: a woman aged 40 to 50 in good health and CMV-seropositive.

The rearrangement joins TRBV6-6 to TRBJ2-3; D is perhaps TRBD2 (5 bases). The V gene's germline CDR1 is MNHNY and CDR2 SVGAGI (reference sequence). V lost 3 bases and J lost 4, with 11 bases in between. The length of the CDR3 is 14 residues. CDR3 residues: CASSYRSSPDTQYF. The CDR3, as DNA: TGTGCCAGCAGTTATCGCTCTAGCCCAGATACGCAGTATTTT.

The chain carries TRBV7-9 and TRBJ1-1; 7 bases line up with TRBD1. This CDR3 spans 15 amino acids. Germline loops: CDR1 SEHNR, CDR2 FQNEAQ (reference sequence). Trimming at V came to 2 bases and at J to 8 bases, leaving 11 bases not matched to a gene. CDR3 sequence: CASSLTGTAIDEAFF. DNA of the CDR3: TGTGCCAGCAGCTTAACGGGGACAGCCATTGACGAAGCTTTCTTT.

The chain uses TRBV7-3 and TRBJ2-7; 8 positions agree with TRBD1. The CDR3 is made up of 14 amino acids. Germline CDR1 reads SGHTA; CDR2 reads FQGTGA. With 4 bases clipped from V and 7 bases from J, the junction kept 9 bases outside the gene matches. The CDR3 sequence: CASSSGQGGGEQYF. CDR3 sequence (DNA): TGTGCCAGCAGCTCCGGACAGGGAGGAGGGGAGCAGTACTTC.

The V call is TRBV14, the J call TRBJ1-1; 7 bases align to TRBD1. Germline loops: CDR1 SGHDN, CDR2 FVKESK. Trimming at V came to 1 base and at J to 3 bases, leaving 8 bases not matched to a gene. The CDR3 runs 16 residues. CDR3 amino acids: CASSQGKIQGHTEAFF. DNA of the CDR3: TGTGCCAGCAGCCAAGGGAAAATACAGGGGCACACTGAAGCTTTCTTT.

In this sample, this clone turned up a few times. The rearrangement links TRBV9 to TRBJ1-1, with D unclear. The CDR3 loop spans 13 amino acids. The germline gives CDR1 SGDLS, CDR2 YYNGEE. The V end was cut by 4 bases, the J end by 4 bases, with 11 bases between. The CDR3: CASSSSHGTEAFF. CDR3 in DNA: TGTGCCAGCAGCTCGTCTCACGGCACTGAAGCTTTCTTT. Using reference TRBV9 and TRBJ1-1 for the parts outside the CDR3, the full variable domain is DSGVTQTPKHLITATGQRVTLRCSPRSGDLSVYWYQQSLDQGLQFLIQYYNGEERAKGNILERFSAQQFPDLHSELNLSSLELGDSALYFCASSSSHGTEAFFGQGTRLTVV.

The genes are TRBV6-5 and TRBJ1-2; weak D call: TRBD1 (5 bases). The germline CDR1 and CDR2 sequences are MNHEY and SVGAGI. V lost 2 bases and J lost 3, with 16 bases in between. The CDR3 sequence is 16 residues long. The CDR3 sequence: CASSYRPARQYYGYTF. The CDR3 nucleotides read TGTGCCAGCAGTTACCGTCCTGCGCGACAGTACTATGGCTACACCTTC.

V usage is TRBV5-1 and J usage is TRBJ1-1, with 10 bases lining up with TRBD1. Germline V lookup: CDR1 SGHRS, CDR2 YFSETQ. Trimming cost V 4 bases and J 10 bases; bases outside gene matches: 4. This CDR3 has 12 amino acids. This CDR3 is CASSPDRGRAFF. CDR3 bases: TGCGCCAGCAGCCCGGACAGGGGGAGAGCTTTCTTT.

The CDR3 protein is CASSRTYSQETQYF. Written as DNA, the CDR3 is TGTGCCAGCAGCCGAACGTACAGCCAAGAGACCCAGTACTTC. The chain carries TRBV5-4 and TRBJ2-5, with D unclear. The germline V gene encodes CDR1 SGHNT and CDR2 YYREEE (reference sequence). V dropped 4 bases and J dropped 1 base, with 11 bases sitting between them. The CDR3 runs to 14 residues.

This chain uses TRBV9 with TRBJ2-2; 7 bases line up with TRBD2. Trimming cost V 3 bases and J 1 base; bases outside gene matches: 3. Germline CDR1 and CDR2: SGDLS and YYNGEE. The CDR3 is 15 amino acids. This CDR3 is CASSGTSRNTGELFF. CDR3 in DNA: TGTGCCAGCAGCGGGACTAGTAGGAACACCGGGGAGCTGTTTTTT.

Only one count was recorded for this clone. The chain carries TRBV7-9 and TRBJ2-3, with D maybe TRBD2 (6 bases). The CDR3 consists of 15 residues. V lost 3 bases to trimming and J lost 2 bases, with 12 bases between them. Germline assignment: CDR1 SEHNR and CDR2 FQNEAQ (reference sequence). In DNA form, the CDR3 reads TGTGCCAGCAGCTTTTCCGGGGGAGACACAGATACGCAGTATTTT. Amino acids: CASSFSGGDTDTQYF.

The chain employs TRBV19 and TRBJ2-7; 8 bases are a match to TRBD1. After removal of 6 bases from V and 2 bases from J, the junction contained 9 bases not matched to a gene. CDR3 size: 15 residues. Germline CDR1 is LNHDA and CDR2 is SQIVND (reference sequence). Written as DNA, the CDR3 is TGTGCCAGTAGCCTTGGACAGGGTTATACCTACGAGCAGTACTTC. Protein: CASSLGQGYTYEQYF.

V and J are TRBV6-5 and TRBJ1-2; 9 bases map to TRBD1. Trimming cost V 5 bases and J 8 bases; bases outside gene matches: 6. The CDR3 is made up of 13 amino acids. Germline V lookup: CDR1 MNHEY, CDR2 SVGAGI. The CDR3 loop reads CASSVQGAWGYTF. The CDR3 DNA follows: TGTGCCAGCAGTGTACAGGGGGCATGGGGCTACACCTTC.

This clone has only one observation. The chain joins TRBV5-4 to TRBJ2-5, with TRBD2 matching over 8 bases. The germline V gene has CDR1 SGHNT and CDR2 YYREEE (reference sequence). This CDR3 contains 14 residues. V dropped 3 bases and J dropped 1; count of bases not matched to a gene: 2. CDR3 DNA sequence: TGTGCCAGCAGCTCCGGGGGGGCCCAAGAGACCCAGTACTTC. Translating gives CASSSGGAQETQYF.

The V gene is TRBV5-1, the J gene TRBJ2-1; 7 nucleotides agree with TRBD2. The CDR3 is 16 residues long. The V and J ends lost 4 bases and 4 bases, in that order; junction bases with no gene match: 11. Germline V CDR1 and CDR2: SGHRS, YFSETQ. In nucleotides, the CDR3 is TGCGCCAGCAGCCCCCGGGGGAGCGGGGATTACAATGAGCAGTTCTTC. Protein sequence: CASSPRGSGDYNEQFF. Variable domain in full (rest from reference TRBV5-1 and TRBJ2-1): KAGVTQTPRYLIKTRGQQVTLSCSPISGHRSVSWYQQTPGQGLQFLFEYFSETQRNKGNFPGRFSGRQFSNSRSEMNVSTLELGDSALYLCASSPRGSGDYNEQFFGPGTRLTVL.

Points on this clone: The junction shows a germline mismatch at one end, possibly a read error. The J gene is TRBJ2-5, the V gene TRBV4-1; a weak D match, TRBD1 (6 bases). This CDR3 is built from 16 residues. Germline V gene lookup returns CDR1 MGHRA and CDR2 YSYEKL. The CDR3 DNA is TGCGCCAGCAGTCAAGGGACACTCCTACACAAAGAGACCCAGTACTTC. Its translation is CASSQGTLLHKETQYF.

This clone was counted many times. The gene calls are TRBV4-2 and TRBJ1-2, with TRBD1 matching 7 bases. CDR1 is LGHNA, CDR2 YNFKEQ, per germline. J lost 8 bases, V lost 3 bases, and 12 bases had no gene match. This CDR3 has 15 residues. The chain's CDR3 is CASSQTWDSPSGYTF. DNA of the CDR3: TGTGCCAGCAGCCAGACCTGGGACAGTCCGAGCGGCTACACCTTC.

This clone was seen just once. The J gene is TRBJ2-3, the V gene TRBV2, with 12 bases that match TRBD2. V was pared by 8 bases and J by 0 bases, with 6 bases of the junction left unmatched. Germline V gives CDR1 SNHLY, CDR2 FYNNEI. The CDR3 is 16 amino acids. The CDR3 here is CASHTSGGPSTDTQYF. The CDR3 region has the DNA TGTGCCAGCCATACTAGCGGGGGGCCTAGCACAGATACGCAGTATTTT.

This clone was observed a few times. V usage is TRBV29-1 and J usage is TRBJ2-5, with 7 bases fitting TRBD2. Germline CDR1 and CDR2: SQVTM and ANQGSEA. Trimming cost V 7 bases and J 2 bases; bases outside gene matches: 16. This CDR3 region has 16 residues. CDR3 region: CSAIPLGAGYQETQYF. The CDR3 nucleotides read TGCAGCGCAATCCCACTGGGAGCGGGGTATCAAGAGACCCAGTACTTC.

The chain is built from TRBV9 and TRBJ2-5, with 7 bases matching TRBD1. Trimming cost V 0 bases and J 2 bases; bases outside gene matches: 7. Germline CDR1 SGDLS, CDR2 YYNGEE. The CDR3 has 16 amino acids. Here the CDR3 reads CASSVGLGTEQETQYF. The CDR3 DNA sequence: TGTGCCAGCAGCGTAGGTCTCGGGACAGAACAAGAGACCCAGTACTTC.

The CDR3 DNA is TGTGCCAGCAGCTTAGAAACAGACAATGAGCAGTTCTTC. This translates into CASSLETDNEQFF. The V and J genes are TRBV7-9 and TRBJ2-1, with D hard to call. V gave up 1 base and J gave up 5 bases, with 6 bases separating them. The CDR3 extends over 13 amino acids. Germline V gene sequence: CDR1 SEHNR, CDR2 FQNEAQ (reference sequence).

The J gene is TRBJ1-6, the V gene TRBV7-9; D remains unclear. V was pared by 1 base and J by 8 bases, with 3 bases between. Germline assignment: CDR1 SEHNR and CDR2 FQNEAQ (reference sequence). There are 12 residues in the CDR3. CDR3 coding DNA: TGTGCCAGCAGCTTAGGAGATTCACCCCTCCACTTT. This encodes CASSLGDSPLHF. The variable domain in full, with the rest retrieved from reference TRBV7-9 and TRBJ1-6, is DTGVSQNPRHKITKRGQNVTFRCDPISEHNRLYWYRQTLGQGPEFLTYFQNEAQLEKSRLLSDRFSAERPKGSFSTLEIQRTEQGDSAMYLCASSLGDSPLHFGNGTRLTVT.

The chain joins TRBV25-1 to TRBJ1-2; 11 nucleotides agree with TRBD1. CDR1 and CDR2 from the germline V gene are MGHDK and SYGVNS. Losses at the gene ends were 5 bases for V and 4 bases for J; bases not matched to a gene: 6. This CDR3 has 15 residues. CDR3 in amino acids: CASSPEGQGAYGYTF. DNA for the CDR3: TGTGCCAGCAGTCCGGAAGGACAGGGGGCCTATGGCTACACCTTC.

The chain couples TRBV6-1 to TRBJ2-5; unclear D gene. CDR3 length equals 15 residues. Germline V gives CDR1 MNHNS, CDR2 SASEGT. Trimming removed 6 bases at V and 9 bases at J, with 23 bases between. The CDR3 loop reads CASSPLPTDGSAQYF. CDR3 DNA sequence: TGTGCCAGCAGCCCCCTTCCCACCGACGGGTCGGCCCAGTACTTC.

The J gene is TRBJ1-2, the V gene TRBV2; D may be TRBD1 (6 bases). Germline loops: CDR1 SNHLY, CDR2 FYNNEI. V gave up 7 bases and J gave up 8 bases, with 20 bases separating them. The CDR3 contains 14 residues. The CDR3 spells CASTPQGRGDGYTF. The CDR3 DNA reads TGTGCCAGCACCCCCCAGGGCAGGGGAGACGGCTACACCTTC.

V usage is TRBV6-5 and J usage is TRBJ1-1; the D gene is possibly TRBD1 (5 bases). Between the trimmed V and J ends, which lost 3 bases and 5 bases, there was a span of 7 bases. Germline lookup yields CDR1 MNHEY and CDR2 SVGAGI. CDR3 size: 12 residues. The CDR3: CASSYKGTEAFF. The CDR3 bases are TGTGCCAGCAGTTATAAGGGGACTGAAGCTTTCTTT.

This chain joins TRBV2 and TRBJ1-1; D is possibly TRBD1 (5 bases). Per germline, CDR1 SNHLY and CDR2 FYNNEI. V was pared by 7 bases and J by 3 bases, with 12 bases between. There are 13 residues in the CDR3. CDR3 in amino acids: CASIRARDTEAFF. The CDR3 DNA reads as TGTGCCAGCATCAGGGCCAGGGACACTGAAGCTTTCTTT. The full variable domain, its missing parts supplied by reference TRBV2 and TRBJ1-1, is EPEVTQTPSHQVTQMGQEVILRCVPISNHLYFYWYRQILGQKVEFLVSFYNNEISEKSEIFDDQFSVERPDGSNFTLKIRSTKLEDSAMYFCASIRARDTEAFFGQGTRLTVV.

This chain links TRBV7-8 with TRBJ1-6; D possibly corresponds to TRBD1 (6 bases). Germline values: CDR1 SGHVS, CDR2 FQNEAQ. This CDR3 contains 17 residues. The V end lost 5 bases, the J end lost 0 bases, and 14 bases lay between the germline ends. CDR3 bases: TGTGCCAGCAGCACCCCAGGGGACACCTCCTATAATTCACCCCTCCACTTT. This codes for CASSTPGDTSYNSPLHF.

This sequence joins TRBV4-1 and TRBJ1-2; 9 bases agree with TRBD1. Germline CDR1 and CDR2: MGHRA and YSYEKL. The CDR3 is made up of 15 amino acids. The V gene end was trimmed by 1 base and the J gene end by 7 bases; junction bases not matched to a gene: 7. As DNA, the CDR3 is TGCGCCAGCAGCCAAGTTGGGGGACAGGGTCGTGGCTACACCTTC. Translating it yields CASSQVGGQGRGYTF.